This T cell receptor (beta chain) was sequenced in a study of regulatory T cells in long-lasting Graves disease. Time point meaning: newly diagnosed GD, antithyroid drugs for less than 3 months. Researchers made the TCR library from RNA that was extracted from PBMCs. TCR beta libraries were built with iRepertoire HTBI primers and Arm-PCR of CDR3 regions. TCRdb independently ran MiXCR on the multiplex PCR reads; one entry per CDR3 protein. Among about 530,000 distinct CDR3 sequences listed, roughly 16% were seen once. General study findings and limits: Persistent Graves' disease cases displayed lower TCR diversity than newly diagnosed ones.

At least ten counts were recorded for this clonotype. Its antigen is not known. This same sample was also taken into another study, of T cells in Graves' hyperthyroidism and ophthalmopathy.

The clonotype originates from a woman aged 40-65 years with Graves disease. The specimen comprised peripheral blood mononuclear cells (PBMCs), sampled at new diagnosis, from a patient treated with antithyroid drugs.

This CDR3 is CASSLPGRHGYTF. The CDR3 DNA reads as TGTGCCAGCAGCTTACCGGGGCGACATGGCTACACCTTC. The chain links TRBV11-2 to TRBJ1-2; D may be TRBD1 (5 bases). V was cut by 2 bases and J by 6 bases, with 10 bases left in between. The CDR3 runs to 13 residues. Germline V gene lookup returns CDR1 SGHAT and CDR2 FQNNGV. Looking up the rest from reference TRBV11-2 and TRBJ1-2 gives the full variable domain: EAGVAQSPRYKIIEKRQSVAFWCNPISGHATLYWYQQILGQGPKLLIQFQNNGVVDDSQLPKDRFSAERLKGVDSTLKIQPAKLEDSAVYLCASSLPGRHGYTFGSGTRLTVV.